The clone carrying this T cell receptor beta chain was counted many times. This entry comes from a study of early T cells in non-severe SARS-CoV-2 infection. At the level of the study: Chains were not paired, and sequencing was done on bulk RNA from unsorted whole blood.

A single record per CDR3 protein comes from TCRdb applying MiXCR to the 5' RACE reads. The data hold approximately 39,000 distinct CDR3 sequences, with under 7% observed a single time. V lost 2 bases, J lost 3 bases, and 6 bases stayed unmatched. CDR3 length: 15 amino acids. Germline V gene lookup returns CDR1 SEHNR and CDR2 FQNEAQ (reference sequence). The source was whole blood, collected at baseline. The rearrangement uses TRBV7-9 and TRBJ1-1; 7 bases map to TRBD1. The TCR was taken from an adult who was a healthcare worker with PCR-confirmed SARS-CoV-2 infection or an uninfected control (not recorded which). CDR3 sequence reads: CASSLTGQVDTEAFF. The CDR3 bases are TGTGCCAGCAGCTTAACCGGACAGGTTGACACTGAAGCTTTCTTT. Full variable domain (outside the CDR3, taken from reference TRBV7-9 and TRBJ1-1): DTGVSQNPRHKITKRGQNVTFRCDPISEHNRLYWYRQTLGQGPEFLTYFQNEAQLEKSRLLSDRFSAERPKGSFSTLEIQRTEQGDSAMYLCASSLTGQVDTEAFFGQGTRLTVV.